The next 30 T cell receptor beta chains were all read from a single sample in a study of shared clonotypes between healthy human individuals. Sequencing used immunoSEQ multiplex PCR; TCRdb keeps in-frame clones, though not all of them. Of 1,500,000 or so clones listed, roughly 96% are singletons. The sequenced sample consisted of naive CD4+ T cells sorted from blood. Described subset: CD45RA+ positively selected. These receptors all come from a man aged 25-40 years in good health.

About this clone itself: At the DNA level, this CDR3 is encoded by other sequences in the same sample as well. This sequence joins TRBV28 and TRBJ1-2; 8 bases match TRBD1. The V and J ends lost 2 bases and 8 bases, in that order; junction bases with no gene match: 1. CDR1 and CDR2 (germline): MDHEN, SYDVKM. The CDR3 has 12 residues. CDR3 sequence (DNA): TGTGCCAGCAGTTTAGCAGGGGGCGGCTACACCTTC. Its translation: CASSLAGGGYTF.

The V gene is TRBV18, the J gene TRBJ1-5; weak D call: TRBD1 (6 bases). This CDR3 has 13 residues. V lost 6 bases, J lost 4 bases, and 10 bases lay in between. Germline V lookup: CDR1 KGHSH, CDR2 LQKENI. CDR3 region: CASSDQGNQPQHF. CDR3 nucleotides: TGTGCCAGCTCGGACCAGGGGAATCAGCCCCAGCATTTT.

The chain employs TRBV10-3 and TRBJ2-7; D unresolved. The V end lost 2 bases, the J end lost 3 bases, and 5 bases lay between the germline ends. There are 12 residues in the CDR3. In germline, CDR1 is ENHRY, CDR2 SYGVKD. The CDR3 bases are TGTGCCATCAGTGAGCGTGACTACGAGCAGTACTTC. Protein: CAISERDYEQYF.

The rearrangement links TRBV6-6 to TRBJ2-7, with D perhaps given as TRBD1 or TRBD2 (5 bases each). CDR1 is MNHNY and CDR2 is SVGAGI in the germline V gene (reference sequence). This CDR3 region has 15 residues. Trimming removed 5 bases from V and 2 bases from J, with 16 bases in between. CDR3 sequence (DNA): TGTGCCAGCAGTACGAGCCGGGACGGCACCTACGAGCAGTACTTC. Its protein product is CASSTSRDGTYEQYF.

The rearrangement joins TRBV7-9 to TRBJ1-3; D is undetermined. This CDR3 is 14 amino acids long. CDR1 is SEHNR and CDR2 is FQNEAQ in the germline V gene (reference sequence). Trimming left V 4 bases short and J 0 bases short, with 7 bases between. The CDR3 here is CASSYQSSGNTIYF. CDR3 coding DNA: TGTGCCAGCAGCTACCAGAGCTCTGGAAACACCATATATTTT. The complete variable domain, with remaining parts taken from reference TRBV7-9 and TRBJ1-3, reads DTGVSQNPRHKITKRGQNVTFRCDPISEHNRLYWYRQTLGQGPEFLTYFQNEAQLEKSRLLSDRFSAERPKGSFSTLEIQRTEQGDSAMYLCASSYQSSGNTIYFGEGSWLTVV.

The CDR3 sequence: CASIMAGGPQHF. The DNA for the CDR3 is TGTGCCAGTATTATGGCGGGCGGGCCCCAGCATTTT. The chain is built from TRBV19 and TRBJ1-5; D is undetermined. Germline V lookup: CDR1 LNHDA, CDR2 SQIVND (reference sequence). Trimming stripped 7 bases from V and 9 bases from J, with 13 bases between. CDR3 length: 12 amino acids.

This clone occurred once. This chain links TRBV27 with TRBJ1-2; D perhaps matches TRBD1 (5 bases). The V and J ends lost 6 bases and 4 bases respectively, with 12 bases between them. The CDR3 extends over 13 amino acids. Germline lookup yields CDR1 MNHEY and CDR2 SMNVEV (reference sequence). The DNA of the CDR3 is TGTGCCAGCAGATCCGGGGCTCCCTATGGCTACACCTTC. Translated: CASRSGAPYGYTF.

The chain combines TRBV7-9 with TRBJ2-1, with 8 bases fitting TRBD2. The germline V gene has CDR1 SEHNR and CDR2 FQNEAQ (reference sequence). J was trimmed by 5 bases and V by 11 bases; bases with no gene match: 8. The CDR3 totals 13 residues. CDR3 in amino acids: CAGAGGIDNEQFF. CDR3 coding DNA: TGTGCCGGCGCGGGAGGCATTGACAATGAGCAGTTCTTC.

J is TRBJ2-7 and V is TRBV2; 9 positions match TRBD1. Germline CDR1 and CDR2: SNHLY and FYNNEI. The CDR3 loop spans 13 amino acids. With V trimmed by 9 bases and J by 5 bases, 8 bases remained unmatched. The CDR3 coding sequence is TGTGCCAGTACCGGACAGGGGTTCCACGAGCAGTACTTC. This gives the protein CASTGQGFHEQYF.

The chain is built from TRBV5-1 and TRBJ2-2; 10 bases align to TRBD1. Per the germline V gene, CDR1 is SGHRS and CDR2 is YFSETQ. This CDR3 spans 16 amino acids. V shed 3 bases and J 5 bases; nucleotides not matched to a gene: 7. CDR3 amino acids: CASSYRDRGVTGELFF. The CDR3 DNA reads as TGCGCCAGCAGCTACCGGGACAGGGGAGTAACCGGGGAGCTGTTTTTT. Based on the CDR3 plus reference TRBV5-1 and TRBJ2-2, the full variable domain is KAGVTQTPRYLIKTRGQQVTLSCSPISGHRSVSWYQQTPGQGLQFLFEYFSETQRNKGNFPGRFSGRQFSNSRSEMNVSTLELGDSALYLCASSYRDRGVTGELFFGEGSRLTVL.

A remark on this clone: This same CDR3 is encoded by further DNA sequences in the sample. The chain recombines TRBV5-4 with TRBJ2-5, with D unresolved. CDR1 and CDR2 (germline): SGHNT, YYREEE (reference sequence). Trimming stripped 0 bases from V and 3 bases from J, with 6 bases between. The CDR3 has 13 residues. In nucleotides, the CDR3 is TGTGCCAGCAGCTTGGGAGGAGAAGAGACCCAGTACTTC. Protein: CASSLGGEETQYF.

About this clone itself: At the DNA level, this CDR3 is encoded by other sequences in the same sample as well. V is TRBV5-4 and J is TRBJ2-7, with 9 bases matching TRBD1. The junction had 4 bases not matched to a gene; V was cut back by 3 bases and J by 3 bases. The germline gives CDR1 SGHNT, CDR2 YYREEE (reference sequence). The CDR3 spans 14 residues. This CDR3 is CASSSPGQGYEQYF. CDR3 coding DNA: TGTGCCAGCAGCTCGCCGGGACAGGGCTACGAGCAGTACTTC.

Worth noting for this clone: In the same sample, other DNA sequences code for this CDR3. This sequence joins TRBV19 and TRBJ2-1, with D possibly matching TRBD1 (5 bases). The CDR3 contains 15 residues. Trimming pared 5 bases from V and 0 bases from J, leaving 11 bases between. Germline V gene data show CDR1 as LNHDA and CDR2 as SQIVND (reference sequence). In DNA form, the CDR3 reads TGTGCCAGTAGTTTGCGTGACAGCTCCTACAATGAGCAGTTCTTC. Translated, it gives CASSLRDSSYNEQFF.

This clone was counted once. V gene TRBV2 combines with J gene TRBJ2-3, with TRBD1 matching over 11 bases. J gave up 5 bases and V 8 bases, and 3 bases lay outside the gene matches. The CDR3 consists of 13 residues. CDR1 SNHLY and CDR2 FYNNEI come from the germline V gene. CDR3 region: CASGGQGVDTQYF. CDR3 in DNA: TGTGCCAGCGGGGGACAGGGGGTAGATACGCAGTATTTT.

This rearrangement joins TRBV7-9 to TRBJ1-5; weak D call: TRBD1 (6 bases). Trimming took 6 bases from V and 2 from J, leaving 17 bases between them. The CDR3 consists of 16 residues. CDR1 SEHNR and CDR2 FQNEAQ come from the germline V gene (reference sequence). CDR3 amino acids: CASSSQGGVGNQPQHF. CDR3 bases: TGTGCCAGCAGTTCACAGGGAGGGGTAGGCAATCAGCCCCAGCATTTT.

The V call is TRBV27, the J call TRBJ2-3; 9 bases are a match to TRBD1. Germline CDR1 is MNHEY and CDR2 is SMNVEV (reference sequence). Losses at the gene ends were 5 bases for V and 8 bases for J; bases not matched to a gene: 17. The CDR3 contains 17 residues. The CDR3 loop is CASSTRPGTGLMSTQYF. CDR3 DNA sequence: TGTGCCAGCAGTACGCGACCCGGGACAGGGTTAATGAGTACGCAGTATTTT.

This chain links TRBV5-4 with TRBJ2-3; D gene ambiguous. Germline V gene lookup returns CDR1 SGHNT and CDR2 YYREEE (reference sequence). V was cut by 4 bases and J by 11 bases, with 14 bases left in between. The length of the CDR3 is 12 residues. The CDR3 DNA is TGTGCCAGCAGCGAAAACCGGGTAATGCAGTATTTT. Translated: CASSENRVMQYF.

This chain connects TRBV27 to TRBJ1-1; D uncertain. This CDR3 is built from 14 residues. Per germline, CDR1 MNHEY and CDR2 SMNVEV (reference sequence). V lost 3 bases and J lost 1, with 9 bases in between. CDR3 DNA: TGTGCCAGCAGTTTTCTTGGCCAGAACACTGAAGCTTTCTTT. Its protein is CASSFLGQNTEAFF.

About this clone: This specimen includes other DNA sequences encoding the same CDR3. This rearrangement joins TRBV9 to TRBJ1-1, with TRBD1 as a possible D gene (6 bases). Germline lookup yields CDR1 SGDLS and CDR2 YYNGEE. CDR3 size: 13 residues. V was clipped by 1 base and J by 4 bases, with 8 bases between them. CDR3: CASSVQGSTEAFF. The CDR3 region has the DNA TGTGCCAGCAGCGTACAGGGGAGCACTGAAGCTTTCTTT.

This chain connects TRBV29-1 to TRBJ2-2; TRBD2 aligns across 12 bases. V gave up 3 bases and J gave up 6 bases; unmatched junction bases: 8. The length of the CDR3 is 16 residues. Germline CDR1 SQVTM, CDR2 ANQGSEA. CDR3 coding DNA: TGCAGCGTTGATGGTCTAGCGGGAGGGCAGGCCGGGGAGCTGTTTTTT. This codes for CSVDGLAGGQAGELFF.

The V call is TRBV6-6, the J call TRBJ1-2; TRBD1 matches at 12 bases. V trimming: 6 bases; J trimming: 7 bases; junction bases outside the gene matches: 9. CDR3 length equals 15 residues. The V gene's germline CDR1 is MNHNY and CDR2 SVGAGI (reference sequence). DNA for the CDR3: TGTGCCAGCAGAAAGGGACAGGGGGCGGGAGTTGGCTACACCTTC. Translated: CASRKGQGAGVGYTF.

This chain links TRBV7-2 with TRBJ2-7, with 8 positions matching TRBD2. The CDR3 runs to 13 residues. Germline CDR1 and CDR2: SGHTA and FQGNSA. J gave up 5 bases and V 2 bases, and 2 bases lay outside the gene matches. This CDR3 is CASSLRGGHEQYF. In DNA, the CDR3 is TGTGCCAGCAGCTTACGGGGGGGTCACGAGCAGTACTTC.

This sequence joins TRBV29-1 and TRBJ2-3, with no clear D. V was pared by 7 bases and J by 3 bases, with 11 bases between. There are 12 residues in the CDR3. Germline-derived CDR1 and CDR2 are SQVTM and ANQGSEA. The CDR3 protein is CSDTAPTDTQYF. DNA of the CDR3: TGCAGCGATACCGCTCCTACAGATACGCAGTATTTT.

This chain links TRBV5-4 with TRBJ1-3; tentative D call: TRBD1 (5 bases). The V gene lost 5 bases and the J gene lost 0 bases, with 15 bases spanning the gap. The germline gives CDR1 SGHNT, CDR2 YYREEE (reference sequence). This CDR3 spans 16 amino acids. CDR3 in DNA: TGTGCCAGCAGTCGACCGGGACGTCGCTCTGGAAACACCATATATTTT. Amino acid sequence: CASSRPGRRSGNTIYF.

V gene TRBV5-4 combines with J gene TRBJ2-1; 12 bases align to TRBD1. CDR1 SGHNT and CDR2 YYREEE come from the germline V gene (reference sequence). V lost 5 bases, J lost 7 bases, and 7 bases stayed unmatched. The CDR3 runs to 15 residues. The CDR3 DNA sequence: TGTGCCAGCAGTTCCGGGACAGGGGGCGGGAATGAGCAGTTCTTC. Residues: CASSSGTGGGNEQFF.

The chain recombines TRBV4-1 with TRBJ2-3; TRBD1 or TRBD2 may be the D gene (5 bases each). V lost 4 bases and J 0 bases, leaving 11 bases between the germline ends. This CDR3 comprises 15 residues. Germline lookup yields CDR1 MGHRA and CDR2 YSYEKL. CDR3 loop: CASSPGPASTDTQYF. The DNA for the CDR3 is TGCGCCAGCAGCCCGGGACCGGCTAGCACAGATACGCAGTATTTT.

The rearrangement joins TRBV10-3 to TRBJ2-6; TRBD1 matches at 8 bases. V shed 3 bases and J 2 bases; nucleotides not matched to a gene: 6. CDR3 length: 17 residues. Looked up from germline, CDR1 is ENHRY and CDR2 is SYGVKD. The chain's CDR3 is CAISDRQGAAGANVLTF. The DNA for the CDR3 is TGTGCCATCAGTGATAGGCAGGGGGCGGCTGGGGCCAACGTCCTGACTTTC.

CDR3 residues: CASSESIGQGDYGYTF. CDR3 in DNA: TGCGCCAGCAGTGAGTCTATAGGACAGGGTGATTATGGCTACACCTTC. The chain is built from TRBV10-2 and TRBJ1-2; 8 bases agree with TRBD1. Trimming cost V 0 bases and J 5 bases; bases outside gene matches: 8. Germline CDR1 WSHSY, CDR2 SAAADI. The CDR3 is 16 amino acids.

This clone was detected only once. This sequence joins TRBV10-2 and TRBJ2-1; 13 nucleotides line up with TRBD2. The length of the CDR3 is 13 residues. V shed 4 bases and J 10 bases; nucleotides not matched to a gene: 1. The V gene's germline CDR1 is WSHSY and CDR2 SAAADI. CDR3 protein: CASSGLAGGEQFF. The CDR3 DNA follows: TGCGCCAGCAGTGGACTAGCGGGAGGCGAGCAGTTCTTC.

This chain joins TRBV7-2 and TRBJ2-7, with D unresolved. The CDR3 loop spans 13 amino acids. V lost 1 base and J 3 bases, leaving 7 bases between the germline ends. CDR1 is SGHTA, CDR2 FQGNSA, per germline. CDR3 sequence reads: CASSLGRLYEQYF. CDR3 nucleotide sequence: TGTGCCAGCAGCTTAGGACGTCTCTACGAGCAGTACTTC.